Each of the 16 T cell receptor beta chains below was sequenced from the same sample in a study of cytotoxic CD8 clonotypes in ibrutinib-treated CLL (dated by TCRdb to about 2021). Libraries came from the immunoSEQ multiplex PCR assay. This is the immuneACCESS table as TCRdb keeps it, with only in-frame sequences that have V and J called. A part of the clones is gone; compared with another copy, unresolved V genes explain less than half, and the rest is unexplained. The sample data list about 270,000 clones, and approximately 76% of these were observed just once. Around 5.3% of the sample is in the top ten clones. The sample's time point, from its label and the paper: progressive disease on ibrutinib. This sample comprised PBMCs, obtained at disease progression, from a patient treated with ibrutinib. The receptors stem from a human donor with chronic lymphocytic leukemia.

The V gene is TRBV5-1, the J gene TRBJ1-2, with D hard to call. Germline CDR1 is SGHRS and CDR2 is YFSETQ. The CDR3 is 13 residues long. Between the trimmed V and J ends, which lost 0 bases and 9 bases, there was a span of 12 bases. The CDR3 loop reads CASSLERGPSYTF. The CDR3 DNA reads TGCGCCAGCAGCTTGGAACGGGGTCCGAGCTACACCTTC.

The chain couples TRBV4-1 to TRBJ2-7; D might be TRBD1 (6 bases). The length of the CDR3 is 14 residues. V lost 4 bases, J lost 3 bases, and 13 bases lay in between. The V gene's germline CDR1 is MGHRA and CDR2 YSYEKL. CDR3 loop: CASSLLTGGYEQYF. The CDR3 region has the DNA TGCGCCAGCAGCCTGCTGACAGGAGGCTACGAGCAGTACTTC.

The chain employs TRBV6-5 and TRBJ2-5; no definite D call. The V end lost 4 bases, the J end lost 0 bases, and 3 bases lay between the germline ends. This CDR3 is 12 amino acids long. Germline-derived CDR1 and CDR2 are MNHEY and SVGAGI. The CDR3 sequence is CASSWNQETQYF. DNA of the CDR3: TGTGCCAGCAGTTGGAACCAAGAGACCCAGTACTTC.

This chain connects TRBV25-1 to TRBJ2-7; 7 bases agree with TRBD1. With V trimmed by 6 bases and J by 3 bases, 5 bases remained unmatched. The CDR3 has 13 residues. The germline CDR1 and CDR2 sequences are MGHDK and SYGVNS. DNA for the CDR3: TGTGCCAGCAGACAGACAGGGAGCTACGAGCAGTACTTC. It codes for CASRQTGSYEQYF.

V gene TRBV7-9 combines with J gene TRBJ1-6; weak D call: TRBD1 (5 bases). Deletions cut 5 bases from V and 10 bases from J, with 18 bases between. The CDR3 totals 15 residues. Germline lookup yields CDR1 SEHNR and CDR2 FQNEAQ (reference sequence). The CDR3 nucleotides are TGTGCCAGCAGCCCAGGGCCGGGCCACACATCACCCCTCCACTTT. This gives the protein CASSPGPGHTSPLHF.

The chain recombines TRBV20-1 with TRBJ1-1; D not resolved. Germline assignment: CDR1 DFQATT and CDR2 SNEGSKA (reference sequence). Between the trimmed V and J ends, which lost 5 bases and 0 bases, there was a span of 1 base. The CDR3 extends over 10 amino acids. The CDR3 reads CSAVNTEAFF. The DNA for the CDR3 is TGCAGTGCTGTGAACACTGAAGCTTTCTTT.

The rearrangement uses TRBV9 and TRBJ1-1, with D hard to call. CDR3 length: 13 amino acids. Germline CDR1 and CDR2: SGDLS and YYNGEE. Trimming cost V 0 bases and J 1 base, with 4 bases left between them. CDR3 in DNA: TGTGCCAGCAGCGTAGATCGGAACACTGAAGCTTTCTTT. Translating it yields CASSVDRNTEAFF.

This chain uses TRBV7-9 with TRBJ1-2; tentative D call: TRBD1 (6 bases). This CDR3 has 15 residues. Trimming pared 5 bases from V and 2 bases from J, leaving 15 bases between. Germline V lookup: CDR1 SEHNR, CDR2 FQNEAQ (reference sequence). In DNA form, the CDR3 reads TGTGCCAGCAGCCCTCTAGCGGGGGCCAACTATGGCTACACCTTC. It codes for CASSPLAGANYGYTF.

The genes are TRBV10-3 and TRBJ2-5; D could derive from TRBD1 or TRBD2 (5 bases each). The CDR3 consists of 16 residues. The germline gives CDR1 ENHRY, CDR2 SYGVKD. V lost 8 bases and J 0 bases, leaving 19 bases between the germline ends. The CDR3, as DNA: TGTGCCATCGGCGTAGCACCTCTGGGGGACCAAGAGACCCAGTACTTC. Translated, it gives CAIGVAPLGDQETQYF.

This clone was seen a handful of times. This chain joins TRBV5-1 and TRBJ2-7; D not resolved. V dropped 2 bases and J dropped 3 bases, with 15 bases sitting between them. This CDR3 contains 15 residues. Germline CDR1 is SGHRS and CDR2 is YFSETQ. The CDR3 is CASSFKGYALYEQYF. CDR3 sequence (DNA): TGCGCCAGCAGCTTTAAAGGGTATGCCCTCTACGAGCAGTACTTC.

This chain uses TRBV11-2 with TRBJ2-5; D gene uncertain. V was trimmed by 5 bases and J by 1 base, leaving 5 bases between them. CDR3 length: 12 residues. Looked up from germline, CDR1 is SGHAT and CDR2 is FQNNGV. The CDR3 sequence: CASSPGQETQYF. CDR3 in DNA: TGTGCCAGCAGCCCGGGCCAAGAGACCCAGTACTTC.

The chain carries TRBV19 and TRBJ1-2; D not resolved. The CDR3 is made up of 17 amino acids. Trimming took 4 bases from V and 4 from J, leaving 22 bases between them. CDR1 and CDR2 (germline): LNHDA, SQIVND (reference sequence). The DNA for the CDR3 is TGTGCCAGTAGTACCCTCTTCCTCGGGGAGTACATCTATGGCTACACCTTC. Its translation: CASSTLFLGEYIYGYTF.

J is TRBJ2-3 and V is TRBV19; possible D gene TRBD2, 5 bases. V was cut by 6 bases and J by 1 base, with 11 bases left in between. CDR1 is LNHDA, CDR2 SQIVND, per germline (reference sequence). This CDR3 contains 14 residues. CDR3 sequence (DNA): TGTGCCAGTAGCAAGGACTGGGGCACAGATACGCAGTATTTT. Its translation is CASSKDWGTDTQYF.

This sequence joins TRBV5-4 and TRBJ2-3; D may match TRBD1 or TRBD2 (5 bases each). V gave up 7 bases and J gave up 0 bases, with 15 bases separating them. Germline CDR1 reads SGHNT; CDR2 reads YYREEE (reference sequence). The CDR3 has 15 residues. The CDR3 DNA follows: TGTGCCAGCCGAAAGAGGGGCTCTAGCACAGATACGCAGTATTTT. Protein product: CASRKRGSSTDTQYF.

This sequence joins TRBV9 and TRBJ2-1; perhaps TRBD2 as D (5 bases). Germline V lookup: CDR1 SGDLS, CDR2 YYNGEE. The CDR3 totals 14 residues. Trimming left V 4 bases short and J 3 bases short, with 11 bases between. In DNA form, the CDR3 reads TGTGCCAGCAGCTCAGTGGGGAGCTACAATGAGCAGTTCTTC. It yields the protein CASSSVGSYNEQFF.

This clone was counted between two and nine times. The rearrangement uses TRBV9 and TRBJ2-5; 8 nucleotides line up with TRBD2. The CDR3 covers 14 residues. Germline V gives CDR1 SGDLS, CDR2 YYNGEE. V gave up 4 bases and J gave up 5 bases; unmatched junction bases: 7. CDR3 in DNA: TGTGCCAGCAGCCCCGGACTAGCATGGGAGACCCAGTACTTC. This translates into CASSPGLAWETQYF.